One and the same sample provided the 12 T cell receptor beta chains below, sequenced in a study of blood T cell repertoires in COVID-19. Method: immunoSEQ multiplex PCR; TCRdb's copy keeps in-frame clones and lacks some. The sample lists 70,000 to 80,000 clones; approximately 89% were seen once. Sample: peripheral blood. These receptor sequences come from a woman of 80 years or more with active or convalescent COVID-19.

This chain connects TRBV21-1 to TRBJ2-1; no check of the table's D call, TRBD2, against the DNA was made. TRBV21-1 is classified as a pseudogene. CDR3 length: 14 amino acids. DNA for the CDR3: TGTGCCAGCCGGGACTCTCGGGGCGAGGATGAGCAGTTCTTC. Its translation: CASRDSRGEDEQFF.

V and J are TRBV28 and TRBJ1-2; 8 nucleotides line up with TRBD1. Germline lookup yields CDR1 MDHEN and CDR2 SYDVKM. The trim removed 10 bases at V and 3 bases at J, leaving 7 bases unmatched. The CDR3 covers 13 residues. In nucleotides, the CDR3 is TGTGCCACCACCACGGACAGGGACTATGGCTACACCTTC. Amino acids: CATTTDRDYGYTF.

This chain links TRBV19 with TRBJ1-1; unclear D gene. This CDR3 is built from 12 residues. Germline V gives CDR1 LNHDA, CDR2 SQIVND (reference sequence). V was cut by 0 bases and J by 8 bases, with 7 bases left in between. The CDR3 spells CASSIDGSEAFF. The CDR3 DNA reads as TGTGCCAGTAGTATAGATGGCTCGGAAGCTTTCTTT.

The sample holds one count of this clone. The CDR3 DNA sequence: TGTGCCAGCAGCCCAGGGGATTCGTATAGCAATCAGCCCCAGCATTTT. Translated: CASSPGDSYSNQPQHF. The rearrangement joins TRBV11-1 to TRBJ1-5, with TRBD1 as a possible D gene (6 bases). The V end was cut by 5 bases, the J end by 0 bases, with 14 bases between. Germline CDR1 SGHAT, CDR2 FQDESV (reference sequence). This CDR3 has 16 amino acids.

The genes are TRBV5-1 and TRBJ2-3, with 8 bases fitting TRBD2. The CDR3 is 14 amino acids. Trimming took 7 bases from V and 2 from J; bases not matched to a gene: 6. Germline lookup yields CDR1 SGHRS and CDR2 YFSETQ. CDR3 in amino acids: CASLPGLDTDTQYF. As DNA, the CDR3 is TGCGCCAGCTTACCGGGACTAGACACAGATACGCAGTATTTT.

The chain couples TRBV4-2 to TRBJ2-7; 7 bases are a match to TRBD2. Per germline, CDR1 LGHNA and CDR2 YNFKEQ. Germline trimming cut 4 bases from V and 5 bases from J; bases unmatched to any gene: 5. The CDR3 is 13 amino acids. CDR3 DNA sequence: TGTGCCAGCAGCCCCCGGGGGAGGGACGAGCAGTACTTC. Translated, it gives CASSPRGRDEQYF.

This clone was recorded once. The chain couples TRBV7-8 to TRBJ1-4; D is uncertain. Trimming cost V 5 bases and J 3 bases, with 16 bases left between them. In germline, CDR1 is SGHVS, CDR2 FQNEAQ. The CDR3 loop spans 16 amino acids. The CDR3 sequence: CASSASPLRPNEKLFF. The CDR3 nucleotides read TGTGCCAGCAGCGCCTCCCCACTGCGTCCTAATGAAAAACTGTTTTTT.

The CDR3 here is CSTGQGNQPQHF. The DNA of the CDR3 is TGCAGCACAGGACAGGGCAATCAGCCCCAGCATTTT. The rearrangement joins TRBV29-1 to TRBJ1-5; 7 bases are a match to TRBD1. V dropped 8 bases and J dropped 2; count of bases not matched to a gene: 3. CDR3 length equals 12 residues. Germline CDR1 reads SQVTM; CDR2 reads ANQGSEA. Full variable domain (remainder filled in from reference TRBV29-1 and TRBJ1-5): SAVISQKPSRDICQRGTSLTIQCQVDSQVTMMFWYRQQPGQSLTLIATANQGSEATYESGFVIDKFPISRPNLTFSTLTVSNMSPEDSSIYLCSTGQGNQPQHFGDGTRLSIL.

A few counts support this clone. The CDR3 sequence: CASSLGAMDRRNTEAFF. CDR3 in DNA: TGTGCCAGCTCACTAGGGGCAATGGACAGGCGGAACACTGAAGCTTTCTTT. The chain uses TRBV18 and TRBJ1-1; 7 positions agree with TRBD1. There are 17 residues in the CDR3. Per the germline V gene, CDR1 is KGHSH and CDR2 is LQKENI. V gave up 4 bases and J gave up 1 base; unmatched junction bases: 12. Filled out from reference TRBV18 and TRBJ1-1, the complete variable domain reads NAGVMQNPRHLVRRRGQEARLRCSPMKGHSHVYWYRQLPEEGLKFMVYLQKENIIDESGMPKERFSAEFPKEGPSILRIQQVVRGDSAAYFCASSLGAMDRRNTEAFFGQGTRLTVV.

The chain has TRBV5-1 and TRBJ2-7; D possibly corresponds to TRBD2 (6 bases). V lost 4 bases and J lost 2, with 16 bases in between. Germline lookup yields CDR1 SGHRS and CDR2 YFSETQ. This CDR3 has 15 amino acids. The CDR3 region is CASSLAPLATYEQYF. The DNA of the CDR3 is TGCGCCAGCAGCCTTGCCCCCCTAGCGACCTACGAGCAGTACTTC. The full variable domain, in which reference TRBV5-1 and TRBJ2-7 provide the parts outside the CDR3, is KAGVTQTPRYLIKTRGQQVTLSCSPISGHRSVSWYQQTPGQGLQFLFEYFSETQRNKGNFPGRFSGRQFSNSRSEMNVSTLELGDSALYLCASSLAPLATYEQYFGPGTRLTVT.

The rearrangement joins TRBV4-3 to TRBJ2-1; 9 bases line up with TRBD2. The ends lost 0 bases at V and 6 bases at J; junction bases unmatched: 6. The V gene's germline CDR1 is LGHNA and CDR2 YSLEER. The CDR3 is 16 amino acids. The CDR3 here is CASSQDEAGGPNEQFF. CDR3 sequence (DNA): TGCGCCAGCAGCCAAGATGAAGCGGGGGGTCCCAATGAGCAGTTCTTC.

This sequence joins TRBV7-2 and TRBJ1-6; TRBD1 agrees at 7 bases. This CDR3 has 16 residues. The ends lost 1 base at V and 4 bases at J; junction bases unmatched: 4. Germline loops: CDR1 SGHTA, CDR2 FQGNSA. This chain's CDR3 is CASSLGGQNYNSPLHF. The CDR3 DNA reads TGTGCCAGCAGCTTAGGGGGACAGAATTATAATTCACCCCTCCACTTT.